This TCR beta chain was captured in a study of early T cells in non-severe SARS-CoV-2 infection. Study overall: It was bulk RNA from unsorted whole blood that was sequenced, and the chains were unpaired.

Each single cDNA molecule received a unique molecular identifier. One entry per CDR3 protein, called by TCRdb with MiXCR from the 5' RACE reads. Of about 61,000 distinct CDR3 sequences in the sample, 10% to 12% were seen once. V was clipped by 6 bases and J by 2 bases, with 12 bases between them. Per the germline V gene, CDR1 is SQVTM and CDR2 is ANQGSEA. This CDR3 is built from 13 residues. This clonotype has ten or more counts. This TCR came from an adult who was a healthcare worker with PCR-confirmed SARS-CoV-2 infection or an uninfected control (not recorded which). The chain joins TRBV29-1 to TRBJ2-3, with D perhaps matching TRBD1 (5 bases). Sequencing was carried out using whole blood. The CDR3 loop is CSVSRQITDTQYF. CDR3 sequence (DNA): TGCAGCGTCAGCCGACAGATCACAGATACGCAGTATTTT.